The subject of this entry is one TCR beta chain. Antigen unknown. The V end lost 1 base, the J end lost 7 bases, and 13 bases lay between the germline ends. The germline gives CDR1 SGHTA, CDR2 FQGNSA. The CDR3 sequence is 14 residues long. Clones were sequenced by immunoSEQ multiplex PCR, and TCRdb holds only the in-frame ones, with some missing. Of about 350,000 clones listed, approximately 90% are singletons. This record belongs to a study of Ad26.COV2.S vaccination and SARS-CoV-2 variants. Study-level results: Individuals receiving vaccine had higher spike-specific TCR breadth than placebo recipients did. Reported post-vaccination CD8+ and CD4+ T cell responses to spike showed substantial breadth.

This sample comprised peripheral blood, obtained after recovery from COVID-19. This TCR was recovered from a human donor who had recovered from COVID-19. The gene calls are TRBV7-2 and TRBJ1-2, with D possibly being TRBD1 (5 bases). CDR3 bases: TGTGCCAGCAGCTTAGTGCTGGGGCTGGGTGGCTACACCTTC. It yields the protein CASSLVLGLGGYTF.